These 27 T cell receptor beta chains were all obtained from the same sample, sequenced in a study of monozygotic twins with inflammatory bowel disease. TCRdb re-called the 5' RACE reads; one entry per CDR3 protein, DNA not given. This listing includes about 380,000 distinct CDR3 sequences. Sequencing input: blood. These receptors were obtained from a human donor with ulcerative colitis or Crohn's disease, or a healthy co-twin of an affected twin (not recorded which).

The rearrangement uses TRBV3-1 and TRBJ2-7; the TCRdb call, TRBD1, lacks DNA for checking. CDR3 length equals 14 residues. The V gene's germline CDR1 is LGHDT and CDR2 YNNKEL (reference sequence). CDR3 residues: CASSPWDRAREQYF.

This chain joins TRBV7-2 and TRBJ1-2; lacking DNA, the TRBD1 call made by TCRdb goes unchecked. The germline V gene has CDR1 SGHTA and CDR2 FQGNSA. This CDR3 region has 12 residues. This CDR3 is CASSFNRVGYTF.

The chain combines TRBV5-1 with TRBJ2-1; the TCRdb D gene call, TRBD1, has no DNA to confirm it. The CDR3 length is 14 residues. Per the germline V gene, CDR1 is SGHRS and CDR2 is YFSETQ. CDR3 sequence reads: CASSYRDRGPEQFF.

The chain is built from TRBV29-1 and TRBJ2-7; there is no DNA to check the TCRdb D call of TRBD1. The CDR3 is 12 amino acids. Germline CDR1 SQVTM, CDR2 ANQGSEA. The chain's CDR3 is CSVESPGYEQYF.

The chain joins TRBV15 to TRBJ2-7. This CDR3 is built from 14 residues. Germline V gives CDR1 LNHNV, CDR2 YYDKDF (reference sequence). The CDR3 sequence is CATSRARWQDEQYF.

V and J are TRBV7-8 and TRBJ1-2. CDR3 length equals 18 residues. Germline lookup yields CDR1 SGHVS and CDR2 FQNEAQ. This CDR3 is CASSPRSLPSQDYWRYTF.

The chain recombines TRBV27 with TRBJ1-2; checking the TCRdb D call of TRBD1 is not possible without DNA. This CDR3 is built from 15 residues. Germline CDR1 is MNHEY and CDR2 is SMNVEV (reference sequence). The CDR3 region is CASSLQGAGPYGYTF.

The chain combines TRBV5-4 with TRBJ1-1; the TCRdb call, TRBD1, lacks DNA for checking. The CDR3 is made up of 15 amino acids. Germline V gives CDR1 SGHNT, CDR2 YYREEE (reference sequence). The CDR3 loop reads CASSLGWDRNTEAFF.

The V call is TRBV7-3, the J call TRBJ1-5; TCRdb outputs TRBD1, but without DNA this stays unchecked. The CDR3 consists of 12 residues. CDR1 and CDR2 from the germline V gene are SGHTA and FQGTGA. This chain's CDR3 is CASSSQGQGKHF.

The V call is TRBV4-1, the J call TRBJ1-2; TCRdb gives TRBD1 as the D gene, but with no DNA this cannot be confirmed. CDR1 is MGHRA and CDR2 is YSYEKL in the germline V gene. The CDR3 extends over 17 amino acids. CDR3 in amino acids: CASSQVPSRDRAGGYTF.

The genes are TRBV20-1 and TRBJ1-2. CDR1 and CDR2 (germline): DFQATT, SNEGSKA (reference sequence). The CDR3 has 13 residues. CDR3: CSAKKAGDYGYTF.

CDR3 sequence: CASSATGYTEAFF. The chain uses TRBV9 and TRBJ1-1; TCRdb lists TRBD1, though no DNA is available to test this call. The CDR3 covers 13 residues. Per the germline V gene, CDR1 is SGDLS and CDR2 is YYNGEE.

The chain links TRBV11-2 to TRBJ2-7. The CDR3 runs 13 residues. CDR1 SGHAT and CDR2 FQNNGV come from the germline V gene. The CDR3 protein is CASSLGQNYEQYF.

The CDR3 reads CASRLNADPDTEAFF. The chain carries TRBV5-1 and TRBJ1-1; lacking DNA, the TRBD1 call made by TCRdb goes unchecked. This CDR3 contains 15 residues. Germline assignment: CDR1 SGHRS and CDR2 YFSETQ.

The chain combines TRBV7-2 with TRBJ2-1; TCRdb's D call, TRBD1, is unchecked because there is no DNA. CDR3 length equals 15 residues. From germline, CDR1 is SGHTA and CDR2 FQGNSA. This CDR3 reads CASSLSGGLSNEQFF.

This CDR3 is CASSLSGGYTGELFF. This chain links TRBV7-3 with TRBJ2-2; TCRdb's assignment of TRBD1 cannot be checked, as there is no DNA. The CDR3 has 15 amino acids. Germline V gives CDR1 SGHTA, CDR2 FQGTGA.

The chain is built from TRBV6-1 and TRBJ2-3; TCRdb returns TRBD1, unconfirmable since there is no DNA. The CDR3 consists of 13 residues. Per germline, CDR1 MNHNS and CDR2 SASEGT. The CDR3 sequence: CASTAPGGDTQYF.

V usage is TRBV18 and J usage is TRBJ2-7; TCRdb's D gene call, TRBD1, goes unchecked for lack of DNA. Germline values: CDR1 KGHSH, CDR2 LQKENI. The CDR3 loop spans 15 amino acids. CDR3 loop: CASSRVWQGYWEQYF.

The CDR3 loop is CASSQATSGNIQYF. V gene TRBV4-2 combines with J gene TRBJ2-4. Germline V lookup: CDR1 LGHNA, CDR2 YNFKEQ. The CDR3 runs 14 residues.

CDR3 amino acids: CASSEGGPTYNEQFF. The rearrangement uses TRBV2 and TRBJ2-1; the D gene TCRdb calls, TRBD1, cannot be checked with no DNA. The CDR3 is made up of 15 amino acids. Germline V gives CDR1 SNHLY, CDR2 FYNNEI.

The chain recombines TRBV5-1 with TRBJ1-6; TCRdb picks TRBD1, but there is no DNA to check that call. The CDR3 spans 14 residues. CDR1 and CDR2 from the germline V gene are SGHRS and YFSETQ. The CDR3 loop reads CASSYRQGDPPLHF.

This chain uses TRBV4-3 with TRBJ1-5. The CDR3 runs to 14 residues. The germline V gene encodes CDR1 LGHNA and CDR2 YSLEER. The CDR3 reads CASSQDYSNQPQHF.

V usage is TRBV20-1 and J usage is TRBJ2-7; TCRdb's D call of TRBD1 is untestable without DNA. Germline V gene data show CDR1 as DFQATT and CDR2 as SNEGSKA (reference sequence). The CDR3 contains 15 residues. The CDR3 sequence is CSARDLTGWSYEQYF.

This chain joins TRBV11-2 and TRBJ1-1; there is no DNA to check the TCRdb D call of TRBD1. The CDR3 covers 18 residues. CDR1 is SGHAT, CDR2 FQNNGV, per germline. CDR3 amino acids: CASSARGGPQGLNTEAFF.

The CDR3 loop reads CSVEDFGYEQYF. The chain links TRBV29-1 to TRBJ2-7. The CDR3 has 12 amino acids. The germline V gene has CDR1 SQVTM and CDR2 ANQGSEA.

The J gene is TRBJ1-2, the V gene TRBV14. Germline V gives CDR1 SGHDN, CDR2 FVKESK. This CDR3 spans 15 amino acids. The CDR3 sequence: CASSPPGERVYGYTF.

The J gene is TRBJ1-5, the V gene TRBV7-9; the D call from TCRdb, TRBD1, cannot be confirmed without DNA. In germline, CDR1 is SEHNR, CDR2 FQNEAQ (reference sequence). This CDR3 spans 16 amino acids. The chain's CDR3 is CASSYGQGMGNQPQHF.